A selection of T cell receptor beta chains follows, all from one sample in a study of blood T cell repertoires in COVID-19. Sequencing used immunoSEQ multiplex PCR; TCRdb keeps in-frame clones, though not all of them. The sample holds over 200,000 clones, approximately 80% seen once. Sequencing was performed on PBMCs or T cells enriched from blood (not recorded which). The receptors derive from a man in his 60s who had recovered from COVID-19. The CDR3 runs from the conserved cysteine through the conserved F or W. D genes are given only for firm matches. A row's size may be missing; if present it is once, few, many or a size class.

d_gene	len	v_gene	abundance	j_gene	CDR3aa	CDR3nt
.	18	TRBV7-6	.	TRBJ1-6	CASSLRGGVSSYNSPLHF	TGTGCCAGCAGCTTAAGGGGCGGGGTGAGCTCCTATAATTCACCCCTCCACTTT
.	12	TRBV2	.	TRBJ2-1	CASSELSDEQFF	TGTGCCAGCAGTGAATTGTCAGATGAGCAGTTCTTC
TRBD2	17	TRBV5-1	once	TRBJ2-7	CASSLVVRLASSDEQYF	TGCGCCAGCAGCTTGGTTGTCAGACTAGCGTCGAGCGACGAGCAGTACTTC
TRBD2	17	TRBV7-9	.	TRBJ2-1	CASSRGVGGGTYNEQFF	TGTGCCAGCAGCCGAGGCGTCGGCGGGGGGACCTACAATGAGCAGTTCTTC
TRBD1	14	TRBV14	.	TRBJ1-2	CASSQVGTGVGYTF	TGTGCCAGCAGCCAAGTTGGAACAGGGGTCGGCTACACCTTC
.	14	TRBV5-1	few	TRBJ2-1	CASQIASGSDEQFF	TGCGCCAGTCAAATCGCGTCGGGTAGCGATGAGCAGTTCTTC
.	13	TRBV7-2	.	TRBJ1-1	CASSLLVNTEAFF	TGTGCCAGCAGCTTATTAGTGAACACTGAAGCTTTCTTT
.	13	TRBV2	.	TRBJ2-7	CASSGGVSYEQYF	TGTGCCAGCAGTGGGGGGGTCTCCTACGAGCAGTACTTC
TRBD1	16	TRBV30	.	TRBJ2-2	CAWSGIGTGVTGELFF	TGTGCCTGGAGTGGTATTGGGACAGGGGTCACCGGGGAGCTGTTTTTT
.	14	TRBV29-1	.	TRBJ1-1	CSVERAAPRSEAFF	TGCAGCGTTGAGCGGGCTGCCCCTAGGTCTGAAGCTTTCTTT
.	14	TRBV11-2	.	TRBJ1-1	CASSLVVRNTEAFF	TGTGCCAGCAGCTTAGTCGTGAGGAACACTGAAGCTTTCTTT
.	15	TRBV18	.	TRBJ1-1	CASSPRRDLNTEAFF	TGTGCCAGCTCACCCCGCCGGGATTTGAACACTGAAGCTTTCTTT
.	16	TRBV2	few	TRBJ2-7	CASSPGQLISPYEQYF	TGTGCCAGCAGCCCGGGACAACTTATATCCCCCTACGAGCAGTACTTC
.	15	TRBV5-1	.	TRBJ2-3	CASSLEPSKADTQYF	TGCGCCAGCAGCTTGGAGCCTAGCAAGGCGGATACGCAGTATTTT
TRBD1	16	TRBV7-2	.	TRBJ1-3	CASSFAQGHSGNTIYF	TGTGCCAGCAGCTTTGCACAGGGGCACTCTGGAAACACCATATATTTT
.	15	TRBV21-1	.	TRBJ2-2	CASSKGTSGTGELFF	TGTGCCAGCAGCAAAGGGACTAGCGGCACCGGGGAGCTGTTTTTT
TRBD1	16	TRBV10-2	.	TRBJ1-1	CASSEPGTGPGTEAFF	TGCGCCAGCAGTGAGCCAGGGACAGGGCCGGGCACTGAAGCTTTCTTT
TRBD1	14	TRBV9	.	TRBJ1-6	CASSARDRGSPLHF	TGTGCCAGCAGTGCCCGGGACAGGGGCTCACCCCTCCACTTT
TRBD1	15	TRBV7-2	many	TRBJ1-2	CASSLEAGGRYGYTF	TGTGCCAGCAGCTTAGAGGCAGGGGGCAGATATGGCTACACCTTC
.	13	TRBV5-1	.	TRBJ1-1	CASSTQENTEAFF	TGCGCCAGCAGTACCCAGGAGAACACTGAAGCTTTCTTT
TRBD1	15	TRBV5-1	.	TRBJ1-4	CASSTGQGQGEKLFF	TGCGCCAGCAGCACCGGACAGGGCCAAGGAGAAAAACTGTTTTTT
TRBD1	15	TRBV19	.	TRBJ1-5	CASSRDRFSNQPQHF	TGTGCCAGTAGTAGGGACAGGTTTAGCAATCAGCCCCAGCATTTT
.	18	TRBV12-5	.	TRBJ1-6	CASGLRASTSSYNSPLHF	TGTGCTAGTGGTTTGCGGGCCTCAACTAGCTCCTATAATTCACCCCTCCACTTT
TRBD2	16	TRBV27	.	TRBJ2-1	CASSSLTSGGGNEQFF	TGTGCCAGCAGTTCCCTCACTAGCGGGGGTGGGAATGAGCAGTTCTTC
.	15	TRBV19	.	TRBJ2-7	CASTKGDSSSYEQYF	TGTGCCAGTACCAAAGGCGACTCGAGCTCCTACGAGCAGTACTTC
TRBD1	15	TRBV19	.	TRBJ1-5	CASSTTGGSYQPQHF	TGTGCCAGTAGTACCACAGGGGGCAGTTATCAGCCCCAGCATTTT
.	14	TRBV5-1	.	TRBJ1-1	CASSPTDGDTEAFF	TGCGCCAGCAGCCCCACAGACGGGGACACTGAAGCTTTCTTT
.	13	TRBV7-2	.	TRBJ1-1	CASSFNSNTEAFF	TGTGCCAGCAGCTTTAACTCGAACACTGAAGCTTTCTTT
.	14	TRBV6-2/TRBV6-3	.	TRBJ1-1	CASSFRALNTEAFF	TGTGCCAGCAGTTTCAGGGCCTTGAACACTGAAGCTTTCTTT
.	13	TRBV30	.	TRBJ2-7	CAWSPGQNYEQYF	TGTGCCTGGAGTCCTGGACAGAACTACGAGCAGTACTTC
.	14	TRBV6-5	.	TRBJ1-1	CASSTQEGTTEAFF	TGTGCCAGCAGCACCCAGGAGGGGACCACTGAAGCTTTCTTT
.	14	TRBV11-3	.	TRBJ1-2	CASSPSGGVWGYTF	TGTGCCAGCAGCCCCTCGGGGGGCGTTTGGGGCTACACCTTC
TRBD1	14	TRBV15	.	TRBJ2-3	CATSSYRGPDTQYF	TGTGCCACCAGCAGCTACAGGGGGCCAGATACGCAGTATTTT
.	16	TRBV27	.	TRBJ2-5	CASSLVRGGEQETQYF	TGTGCCAGCAGTTTAGTGAGAGGGGGGGAACAAGAGACCCAGTACTTC
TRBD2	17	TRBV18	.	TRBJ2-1	CASSPLSGGASYNEQFF	TGTGCCAGCTCACCACTAAGCGGGGGGGCCTCCTACAATGAGCAGTTCTTC
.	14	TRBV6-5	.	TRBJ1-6	CASKDSSYNSPLHF	TGTGCCAGCAAAGATAGCTCCTATAATTCACCCCTCCACTTT
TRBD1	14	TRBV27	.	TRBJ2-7	CASSLEQGAGEQYF	TGTGCCAGCAGTTTAGAACAGGGGGCCGGCGAGCAGTACTTC
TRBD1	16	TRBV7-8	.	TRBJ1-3	CASSLADRGLRNTIYF	TGTGCCAGCAGCTTAGCAGACAGGGGGCTGAGAAACACCATATATTTT
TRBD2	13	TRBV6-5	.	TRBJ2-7	CASSPGGTYEQYF	TGTGCCAGCAGTCCGGGGGGAACCTACGAGCAGTACTTC
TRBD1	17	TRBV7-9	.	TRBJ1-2	CASSNDRGRSINYGYTF	TGTGCCAGCAGCAACGACAGGGGGAGATCGATTAACTATGGCTACACCTTC
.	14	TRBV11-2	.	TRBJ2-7	CASSFRQGGNEQYF	TGTGCCAGCAGCTTCCGACAGGGAGGAAACGAGCAGTACTTC
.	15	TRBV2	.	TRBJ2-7	CASSVEQGASYEQYF	TGTGCCAGCAGTGTGGAACAAGGGGCCTCCTACGAGCAGTACTTC
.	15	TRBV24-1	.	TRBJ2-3	CATSGSGDFSDTQYF	TGTGCCACCAGTGGGAGTGGAGATTTCTCAGATACGCAGTATTTT
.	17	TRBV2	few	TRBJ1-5	CASSEALIGEGRQPQHF	TGTGCCAGCAGTGAAGCGCTTATAGGAGAGGGGAGGCAGCCCCAGCATTTT
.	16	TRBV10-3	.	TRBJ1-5	CAISESSDRGNQPQHF	TGTGCCATCAGTGAAAGTTCGGACAGAGGCAATCAGCCCCAGCATTTT
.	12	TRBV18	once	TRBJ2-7	CASSPRGYEQYF	TGTGCCAGCTCACCACGAGGTTACGAGCAGTACTTC
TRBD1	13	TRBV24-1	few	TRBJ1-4	CASGTVFNEKLFF	TGTGCCAGCGGGACAGTTTTTAATGAAAAACTGTTTTTT
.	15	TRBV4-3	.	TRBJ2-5	CASSQGYGVQETQYF	TGCGCCAGCAGCCAAGGTTACGGGGTCCAAGAGACCCAGTACTTC